The rows below give T cell receptor beta chains drawn from one sample of a study of cytomegalovirus exposure and HLA in healthy donors. Assay used: immunoSEQ multiplex PCR; TCRdb lists only in-frame clones, some missing. The sample holds about 80,000 clones, 67% seen once. Material: PBMCs. Source of these receptors: a woman in her fifties or sixties in good health and CMV-seropositive. The CDR3 runs from the conserved cysteine through the conserved F or W. D genes are given only for firm matches. Part of the rows lack a size; the others show once, few, many or a class for expanded clones.

TRBJ2-1,TRBV7-9,once,TRBD2,CASSPRPGLAGGFNNEQFF,TGTGCCAGCAGCCCACGCCCGGGACTAGCGGGGGGTTTTAACAATGAGCAGTTCTTC
TRBJ2-3,TRBV4-2,NA,NA,CASSLPQGGGATDTQYF,TGTGCCAGCAGCCTTCCCCAAGGAGGGGGGGCGACAGATACGCAGTATTTT
TRBJ1-4,TRBV28,once,NA,CASSSQGSNEKLFF,TGTGCCAGCAGTTCCCAGGGAAGTAACGAAAAACTGTTTTTT
TRBJ1-2,TRBV19,NA,NA,CASSTHRVSYGYTF,TGTGCCAGTAGTACCCACAGAGTCTCTTATGGCTACACCTTC
TRBJ2-6,TRBV10-3,NA,NA,CATTQFAGSGANVLTF,TGTGCCACCACCCAATTCGCAGGGTCTGGGGCCAACGTCCTGACTTTC
TRBJ1-1,TRBV7-9,NA,NA,CASSPRVGVTEAFF,TGTGCCAGCAGTCCGAGAGTTGGTGTCACTGAAGCTTTCTTT
TRBJ1-5,TRBV6-1,NA,NA,CATQPDRSLNQPQHF,TGTGCCACCCAGCCCGACAGGTCACTTAATCAGCCCCAGCATTTT
TRBJ1-1,TRBV5-1,NA,NA,CASSLVSYTEAFF,TGCGCCAGCAGCTTGGTGAGCTACACTGAAGCTTTCTTT
TRBJ1-5,TRBV21-1,medium-sized,NA,CARPKGLPRAGGNQPQHF,TGTGCCAGACCCAAGGGACTCCCAAGGGCGGGTGGCAATCAGCCCCAGCATTTT
TRBJ1-3,TRBV11-2,NA,NA,CASSLVGGNTIYF,TGTGCCAGCAGCTTAGTCGGTGGAAACACCATATATTTT
TRBJ1-2,TRBV5-1,NA,NA,CASSYQVDGYTF,TGCGCCAGCAGCTATCAGGTAGACGGCTACACCTTC
TRBJ1-4,TRBV7-9,once,NA,CASSSRQGIQEKLFF,TGTGCCAGCAGTTCCCGTCAGGGGATTCAAGAAAAACTGTTTTTT
TRBJ2-1,TRBV7-2,NA,TRBD2,CASSLARSGGASEQFF,TGTGCCAGCAGCTTAGCGCGCAGCGGGGGGGCCTCTGAGCAGTTCTTC
TRBJ1-2,TRBV5-1,few,NA,CASSLVVAGNYGYTF,TGCGCCAGCAGCTTGGTGGTTGCAGGGAACTATGGCTACACCTTC
TRBJ1-1,TRBV19,once,TRBD1,CASSDRAVNTEAFF,TGTGCCAGTAGTGACAGGGCGGTGAACACTGAAGCTTTCTTT
TRBJ2-3,TRBV7-9,NA,NA,CASSIITDTQYF,TGTGCCAGCAGCATAATCACAGATACGCAGTATTTT
TRBJ1-1,TRBV7-3,NA,NA,CASSLKWGGTEAFF,TGTGCCAGCAGCTTAAAATGGGGAGGGACTGAAGCTTTCTTT
TRBJ1-3,TRBV28,NA,NA,CASSLSYLTKSGNTIYF,TGTGCCAGCAGTTTATCCTACCTCACGAAGAGTGGAAACACCATATATTTT
TRBJ2-1,TRBV6-1,NA,TRBD2,CASSVLAGAYNEQFF,TGTGCCAGCAGCGTACTAGCGGGGGCCTACAATGAGCAGTTCTTC